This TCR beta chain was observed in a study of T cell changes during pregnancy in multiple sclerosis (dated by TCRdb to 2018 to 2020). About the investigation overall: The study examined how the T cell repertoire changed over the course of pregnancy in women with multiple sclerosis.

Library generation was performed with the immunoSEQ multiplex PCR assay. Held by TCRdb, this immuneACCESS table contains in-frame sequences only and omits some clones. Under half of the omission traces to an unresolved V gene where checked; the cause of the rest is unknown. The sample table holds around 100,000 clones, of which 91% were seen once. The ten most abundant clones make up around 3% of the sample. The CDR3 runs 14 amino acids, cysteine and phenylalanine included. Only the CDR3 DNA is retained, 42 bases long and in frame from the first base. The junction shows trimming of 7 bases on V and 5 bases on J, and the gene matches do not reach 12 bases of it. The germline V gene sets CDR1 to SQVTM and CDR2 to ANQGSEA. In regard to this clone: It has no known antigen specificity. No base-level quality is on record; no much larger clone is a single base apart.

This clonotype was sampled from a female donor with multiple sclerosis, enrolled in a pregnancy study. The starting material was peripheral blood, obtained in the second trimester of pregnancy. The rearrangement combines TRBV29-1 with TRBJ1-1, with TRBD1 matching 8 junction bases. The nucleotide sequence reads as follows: TGCAGCGCCCGTCAGGGGGCAATGACGACTGAAGCTTTCTTT. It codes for CSARQGAMTTEAFF.